This is a list of T cell receptor beta chains from one sample in a study of identical twins. MiXCR, run by TCRdb on the 5' RACE reads, gives a single entry per CDR3 protein. The data hold some 270,000 distinct CDR3 sequences, with about 8% observed a single time. The data were also submitted as part of a second study, on yellow fever vaccine responses in identical twins.

Sequencing used CD8+ T cells sorted from blood. The receptor source for this set is a woman between 18 and 30 years old in good health. Both conserved end residues are part of each CDR3. D genes are given only for firm matches. The listing skips clone size in some rows; elsewhere it reads once, few, many or a size class.

CASSLYSPRLTSGRGNEQFF,TGTGCCAGCAGCTTATACTCCCCGCGGCTGACTAGCGGGAGAGGGAATGAGCAGTTCTTC,TRBJ2-1,.,TRBV11-2,TRBD2
CSVEDSLDEQYF,TGCAGCGTTGAAGACTCCTTGGACGAGCAGTACTTC,TRBJ2-7,many,TRBV29-1,.
CASTPDRRKNIQYF,TGCGCCAGCACCCCGGACAGGCGAAAAAACATTCAGTACTTC,TRBJ2-4,few,TRBV23-1,TRBD1
CSARDDSGGLTYEQYF,TGCAGTGCTAGAGATGATTCGGGGGGCCTAACCTACGAGCAGTACTTC,TRBJ2-7,many,TRBV20-1,.
CASSIQGPYEQYF,TGTGCCAGTAGTATTCAGGGTCCCTACGAGCAGTACTTC,TRBJ2-7,.,TRBV19,.
CAWSGVTGELFF,TGTGCCTGGAGTGGGGTCACCGGGGAGCTGTTTTTT,TRBJ2-2,few,TRBV30,.
CASSHNDRGPSPLHF,TGTGCCAGCAGTCATAACGACAGGGGGCCTTCACCCCTCCACTTT,TRBJ1-6,few,TRBV27,TRBD1
CASSSRLAVQYF,TGTGCCAGCAGCTCCCGACTAGCGGTCCAGTATTTT,TRBJ2-3,.,TRBV5-6,TRBD2
CASRADGGNEQFF,TGCGCCAGTCGGGCCGACGGGGGCAATGAGCAGTTCTTC,TRBJ2-1,few,TRBV5-1,.
CASSLNSPTDPYEQYF,TGTGCCAGCAGTTTAAATTCCCCCACAGACCCCTACGAGCAGTACTTC,TRBJ2-7,few,TRBV28,.
CASSQPTGPYNEQFF,TGTGCCAGCAGCCAGCCGACAGGCCCCTACAATGAGCAGTTCTTC,TRBJ2-1,many,TRBV3-1,.
CSVEPVYSEAFF,TGCAGCGTTGAACCCGTGTACAGTGAAGCTTTCTTT,TRBJ1-1,few,TRBV29-1,.
CATSDSGLAGPLSEQFF,TGTGCCACCAGTGATTCGGGACTAGCGGGCCCCCTCTCGGAGCAGTTCTTC,TRBJ2-1,few,TRBV24-1,TRBD2
CASSQETSGPYNEQFF,TGTGCCAGCAGCCAAGAAACTAGCGGGCCCTACAATGAGCAGTTCTTC,TRBJ2-1,many,TRBV3-1,TRBD2
CASSLSVRGQVYGYTF,TGTGCCAGCAGTTTATCCGTCAGGGGACAGGTTTATGGCTACACCTTC,TRBJ1-2,many,TRBV27,TRBD1
CASSQNRDYEQYF,TGTGCCAGCAGCCAAAACAGGGACTACGAGCAGTACTTC,TRBJ2-7,few,TRBV7-9,.
CASSSERYQFF,TGTGCCAGCAGCAGCGAGAGGTATCAGTTCTTC,TRBJ2-1,many,TRBV7-9,.
CAWSVGAVSYEQYF,TGTGCCTGGAGTGTAGGGGCCGTTTCCTACGAGCAGTACTTC,TRBJ2-7,.,TRBV30,.
CASSESRLAGGDTQYF,TGCGCCAGCAGTGAGTCGCGGCTAGCGGGAGGTGATACGCAGTATTTT,TRBJ2-3,.,TRBV10-2,TRBD2
CAWSLGSGSYEQYF,TGTGCCTGGAGTTTAGGTAGCGGGAGCTACGAGCAGTACTTC,TRBJ2-7,few,TRBV30,TRBD2
CASSQEGLAGDNEQFF,TGTGCCAGCAGCCAAGAGGGACTAGCGGGAGACAATGAGCAGTTCTTC,TRBJ2-1,many,TRBV4-2,TRBD2
CASSLSRAGSYNEQFF,TGTGCCAGCAGCTTAAGTCGCGCGGGTTCGTACAATGAGCAGTTCTTC,TRBJ2-1,.,TRBV7-2,.
CAIPKTPDTQYF,TGTGCCATCCCAAAAACCCCAGATACGCAGTATTTT,TRBJ2-3,many,TRBV7-9,.
CASSLVEAGETQYF,TGTGCCAGCAGCTTGGTAGAGGCTGGAGAGACCCAGTACTTC,TRBJ2-5,few,TRBV5-4,.
CASSGGHLSTDTQYF,TGTGCCAGCAGTGGTGGACACCTGAGCACAGATACGCAGTATTTT,TRBJ2-3,.,TRBV2,.
CASLDTDTQYF,TGTGCCAGCTTGGACACAGATACGCAGTATTTT,TRBJ2-3,.,TRBV27,.
CASSPWREGTTYNEQFF,TGTGCCAGCAGCCCGTGGCGGGAGGGAACAACCTACAATGAGCAGTTCTTC,TRBJ2-1,few,TRBV27,TRBD2
CSAREQTGYQPQHF,TGCAGTGCTAGAGAACAGACAGGGTATCAGCCCCAGCATTTT,TRBJ1-5,.,TRBV20-1,TRBD1
CSVELGDTGELFF,TGCAGCGTTGAACTGGGCGACACCGGGGAGCTGTTTTTT,TRBJ2-2,.,TRBV29-1,.
CASSRFGGQETQYF,TGTGCCAGCAGCCGTTTCGGGGGCCAAGAGACCCAGTACTTC,TRBJ2-5,many,TRBV16,.
CASREGGFTEAFF,TGCGCCAGCAGGGAGGGGGGGTTCACTGAAGCTTTCTTT,TRBJ1-1,few,TRBV10-2,.
CASTSLAGKNTGELFF,TGTGCCAGCACCTCACTAGCGGGGAAGAACACCGGGGAGCTGTTTTTT,TRBJ2-2,.,TRBV6-1,TRBD2
CASSLGTSGNTEAFF,TGTGCCAGCAGTTTAGGGACGAGCGGGAACACTGAAGCTTTCTTT,TRBJ1-1,few,TRBV27,.
CSATGGAGVYEQYF,TGCAGCGCAACAGGGGGGGCCGGGGTTTACGAGCAGTACTTC,TRBJ2-7,many,TRBV29-1,.
CASSPHGQGGDLEETQYF,TGTGCCAGCAGCCCCCACGGACAGGGTGGGGACTTGGAAGAGACCCAGTACTTC,TRBJ2-5,.,TRBV6-2/TRBV6-3,TRBD1
CASGNSGPSWADTQYF,TGTGCCAGCGGCAATTCCGGGCCCTCGTGGGCAGATACGCAGTATTTT,TRBJ2-3,few,TRBV7-2,.
CASSGGQGSTYEQYF,TGTGCCAGCAGCGGCGGACAGGGGTCGACCTACGAGCAGTACTTC,TRBJ2-7,many,TRBV9,TRBD1
CATSAGIESTDTQYF,TGTGCCACCAGTGCCGGGATAGAAAGCACAGATACGCAGTATTTT,TRBJ2-3,.,TRBV24-1,.
CASRGQGAEAFF,TGTGCCAGCAGAGGACAGGGGGCTGAAGCTTTCTTT,TRBJ1-1,few,TRBV6-1,TRBD1
CASALSREETQYF,TGTGCCAGCGCTCTCAGCAGGGAAGAGACCCAGTACTTC,TRBJ2-5,few,TRBV6-1,.
CASSLAMYPTDTQYF,TGCGCCAGCAGCCTTGCAATGTACCCCACAGATACGCAGTATTTT,TRBJ2-3,few,TRBV4-1,.
CASSLAFQQGPKSEAFF,TGCGCCAGCAGCTTGGCCTTCCAGCAAGGTCCTAAGTCTGAAGCTTTCTTT,TRBJ1-1,.,TRBV5-1,.
CASSLGQTSSYNSPLHF,TGTGCCAGCAGCCTGGGACAGACAAGCTCCTATAATTCACCCCTCCACTTT,TRBJ1-6,.,TRBV28,TRBD1